This T cell receptor (beta chain) was identified during a study of blood T cell repertoires in COVID-19. Study at large: Acute and convalescent COVID-19 specimens originated in the United States, Italy and Spain.

This clone was recorded only once. The sample contains more than one DNA sequence encoding this CDR3. As originally analysed: Counts of nucleated cells, estimated from reference gene primer amplification, were obtained. Only in-frame clones appear in the TCRdb table, and some are missing; sequencing was by immunoSEQ multiplex PCR. V and J calls and clone size are as listed in that table; D and trimming were resolved from the DNA. This table has 380,000 or so clones, 70% to 85% appearing once. The V end was cut by 0 bases, the J end by 5 bases, with 11 bases between. Germline V lookup: CDR1 SGHRS, CDR2 YFSETQ. The CDR3 loop spans 14 amino acids.

V usage is TRBV5-1 and J usage is TRBJ1-1, with D uncertain. This sequence originates from a human donor with acute or convalescent COVID-19. The donor label of this sample is uncertain. Specimen: peripheral blood. The CDR3 bases are TGCGCCAGCAGCTTGGGAGGAGGAGGAACTGAAGCTTTCTTT. It translates to CASSLGGGGTEAFF.